The sequence of this T cell receptor beta chain was determined in a study of blood T cell repertoires in COVID-19. Study overall: Nucleic acid was either cDNA or gDNA, and it came from T cells, B-cell-depleted T cells, or PBMCs.

Enrollment of patients from Seattle took place during active infection, with longitudinal follow-up. Study processing details: Quantification of nucleated cells was approximated via reference gene primer amplification. Measured with immunoSEQ multiplex PCR; TCRdb has only the in-frame clones, and not every one. From that table come the V and J calls and clone size; the DNA was used to work out D and trimming. The table lists roughly 100,000 clones, roughly 89% of them singletons. The sequenced material came from peripheral blood. This TCR was sampled from a human donor with COVID-19, enrolled during active disease. The donor label of this sample is uncertain.

The CDR3 bases are TGTGCCAGCAGCACCGGACAGGGTTTGAACTACACCTTC. Protein: CASSTGQGLNYTF. The genes are TRBV7-3 and TRBJ1-2, with 8 bases identical to TRBD1. CDR3 length: 13 amino acids. The V segment lost 5 bases and the J segment 10 bases; nucleotides outside the gene matches: 9. CDR1 and CDR2 from the germline V gene are SGHTA and FQGTGA.